This T cell receptor (beta chain) came from a study of T cell repertoires in cytomegalovirus infection. The overall study: Public signatures in TCR beta pointed to CMV infection and matching HLA type.

As regards this clonotype: Its specificity is unknown.

MiXCR, run by TCRdb on the reads, gives a single entry per CDR3 protein. The table includes roughly 100,000 distinct CDR3 sequences, roughly two fifths detected once. In germline, CDR1 is LNHDA, CDR2 SQIVND (reference sequence). Trimming removed 3 bases at V and 7 bases at J, with 13 bases between. The length of the CDR3 is 14 residues. The genes are TRBV19 and TRBJ2-1; D is unresolved. This TCR was sampled from a human donor in good health (CMV status not recorded). Some clones in this sample may be carry-over from other donors' samples. The sequences come from CD8+ T cells from cultured PBMCs, collected from culture after CMV antigen stimulation. In nucleotides, the CDR3 is TGTGCCAGTAGTATCGCCCCAGGAAGAAATGAGCAGTTCTTC. The encoded protein is CASSIAPGRNEQFF. The full variable domain, completed using reference TRBV19 and TRBJ2-1, is DGGITQSPKYLFRKEGQNVTLSCEQNLNHDAMYWYRQDPGQGLRLIYYSQIVNDFQKGDIAEGYSVSREKKESFPLTVTSAQKNPTAFYLCASSIAPGRNEQFFGPGTRLTVL.